This TCR beta chain was recovered during a study of CD8 T cells in ankylosing spondylitis. Overall study findings and caveats: Several highly homologous variants made up a TCR beta motif that seemed to typify ankylosing spondylitis blood.

From germline, CDR1 is SQVTM and CDR2 ANQGSEA. V was trimmed by 4 bases and J by 6 bases, leaving 16 bases between them. CDR3 size: 13 residues. This clonotype was observed a few times. Its antigen is as yet unknown. TCRdb re-analysed the 5' RACE reads in MiXCR, keeping a single row per CDR3 protein. The table has 100,000 to 150,000 distinct CDR3 sequences, 15% to 20% seen once. Sequenced sample: blood, either unsorted or a sorted T cell fraction (not recorded which). The genes are TRBV29-1 and TRBJ2-7, with a weak D call TRBD1 (6 bases). This sequence was found in a male donor with ankylosing spondylitis. The CDR3 protein is CSVVSGDSLEQYF. DNA for the CDR3: TGCAGCGTTGTTTCAGGGGATAGTCTCGAGCAGTACTTC.